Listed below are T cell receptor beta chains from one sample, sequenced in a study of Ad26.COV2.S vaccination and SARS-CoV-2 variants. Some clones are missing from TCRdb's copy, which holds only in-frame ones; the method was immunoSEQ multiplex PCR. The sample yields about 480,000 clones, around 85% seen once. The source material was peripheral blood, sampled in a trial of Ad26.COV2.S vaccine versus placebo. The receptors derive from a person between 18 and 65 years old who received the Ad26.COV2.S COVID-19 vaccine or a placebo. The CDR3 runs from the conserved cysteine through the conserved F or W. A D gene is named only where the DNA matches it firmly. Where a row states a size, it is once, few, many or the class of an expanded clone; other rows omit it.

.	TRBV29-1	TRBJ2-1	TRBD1	TGCAGCGTGCAGGGGGCCCATGAGCAGTTCTTC	CSVQGAHEQFF
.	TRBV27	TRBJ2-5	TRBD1	TGTGCCAGCAGTTCCCCGGGACAGGGGAGAAGGGAGACCCAGTACTTC	CASSSPGQGRRETQYF
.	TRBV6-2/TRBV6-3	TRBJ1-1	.	TGTGCCAGCAGCCTAGGGGCCGTCACTGAAGCTTTCTTT	CASSLGAVTEAFF
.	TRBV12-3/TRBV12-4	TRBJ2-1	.	TGTGCCAGCAGTTTATCCCCCGGGCATGAGCAGTTCTTC	CASSLSPGHEQFF
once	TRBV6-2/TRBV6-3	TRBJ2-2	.	TGTGCCAGCAGCCCCACTAGTATGTATACCGGGGAGCTGTTTTTT	CASSPTSMYTGELFF
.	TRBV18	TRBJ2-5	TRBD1	TGTGCCAGCTGTAGGGACAGACAAGAGACCCAGTACTTC	CASCRDRQETQYF
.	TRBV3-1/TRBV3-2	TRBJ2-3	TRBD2	TGTGCCAGCAGCCAAGAGTGGGGGACTAGGGTCACAGATACGCAGTATTTT	CASSQEWGTRVTDTQYF
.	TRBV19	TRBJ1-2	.	TGTGCCAGTAGTAACCCCGGGAGGGACTATGGCTACACCTTC	CASSNPGRDYGYTF
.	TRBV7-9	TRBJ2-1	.	TGTGCCAGCACCCTGGGCGGGAACTACAATGAGCAGTTCTTC	CASTLGGNYNEQFF
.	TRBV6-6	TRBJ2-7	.	TGTGCCAGCAGTTACTTTGAAGGGGGCGAGCAGTACTTC	CASSYFEGGEQYF
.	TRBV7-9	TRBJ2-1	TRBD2	TGTGCCAGCAGTTCTCTTCGGCGGGAGACCTGGCAGTTCTTC	CASSSLRRETWQFF
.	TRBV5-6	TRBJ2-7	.	TGTGCCAGCAGCTTGGCAGGATGGAACGAGCAGTACTTC	CASSLAGWNEQYF
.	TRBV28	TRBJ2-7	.	TGTGCCAGCGGAAGGCAGGGAGGACCAACCTACGAGCAGTACTTC	CASGRQGGPTYEQYF
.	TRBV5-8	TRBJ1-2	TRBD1	TGTGCCAGCAGCCCGGGACAGCCGGTCGGCTATGGCTACACCTTC	CASSPGQPVGYGYTF
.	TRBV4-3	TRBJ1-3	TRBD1	TGCGCCAGCAGCCAAGAATCCACAGGGGTTGGAAACACCATATATTTT	CASSQESTGVGNTIYF
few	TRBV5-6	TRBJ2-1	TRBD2	TGTGCCAGCAGCCCGGGACTAGCGGACAATGAGCAGTTCTTC	CASSPGLADNEQFF
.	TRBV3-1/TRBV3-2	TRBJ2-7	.	TGTGCCAGCAGCCTCCTTCCCCTAGCGCCCTACGAGCAGTACTTC	CASSLLPLAPYEQYF
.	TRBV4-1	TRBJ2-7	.	TGCGCCAGCAGCCAAGCCCTTGGGACCTACGAGCAGTACTTC	CASSQALGTYEQYF
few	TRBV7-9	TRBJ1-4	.	TGTGCCAGCAGCTTAGGGTCTAGTGAAAAACTGTTTTTT	CASSLGSSEKLFF
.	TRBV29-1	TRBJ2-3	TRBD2	TGCAGCGTTGAAGGAACCGGGACTAGCGGGAGTGGGACGCAGTATTTT	CSVEGTGTSGSGTQYF
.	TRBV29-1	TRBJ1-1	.	TGCAGCGTCGCACGGGGGGGGCAGGGTGAAGCTTTCTTT	CSVARGGQGEAFF
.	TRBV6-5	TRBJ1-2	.	TGTGCCAGCATAGGACGCCCCCCAGGTAGTCATGGCTACACCTTC	CASIGRPPGSHGYTF
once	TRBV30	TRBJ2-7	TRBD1	TGTGCCTGGACCGAACCGGTGGGACAGCCATACGAGCAGTACTTC	CAWTEPVGQPYEQYF
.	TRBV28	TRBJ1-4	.	TGTGCCAGCAAGGGAGCTAATGAAAAACTGTTTTTT	CASKGANEKLFF
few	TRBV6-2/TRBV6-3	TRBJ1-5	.	TGTGCCAGCAGTTACTCGAGGACGTTTCCTCGCCGGTCCCAGCATTTT	CASSYSRTFPRRSQHF
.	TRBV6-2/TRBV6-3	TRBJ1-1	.	TGTGCCAGCAGCCTTGGGGGAGCTGAAGCTTTCTTT	CASSLGGAEAFF
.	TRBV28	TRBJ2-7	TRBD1	TGTGCCAGCAGTAAACAGGGGGCGGGCGGCTACGAGCAGTACTTC	CASSKQGAGGYEQYF